This TCR beta chain originates from a study of blood T cells in healthy people across ages. General study findings and limits: TCR beta diversity was tightly associated with the proportion of naive T cells.

This CDR3 is built from 14 residues. V lost 5 bases, J lost 3 bases, and 12 bases lay in between. CDR1 is MNHEY and CDR2 is SVGEGT in the germline V gene. Then a second PCR, running roughly 7 to 11 cycles, was carried out with a sample-barcoded 5' primer and a J-beta primer mix. Every single cDNA molecule received a tag from a template-switch adaptor with 12 random nucleotides. Using its own MiXCR run on the 5' RACE reads, TCRdb lists one record per CDR3 protein. This sample has hundreds of thousands of distinct CDR3 sequences, with approximately 40% found just once. Remarks on this clonotype: The target antigen is unknown.

V usage is TRBV6-2 or TRBV6-3 and J usage is TRBJ2-3; D might be TRBD2 (7 bases). Material: blood. This sequence was found in an older man in good health. The CDR3 region is CASSPGGQTDTQYF. The CDR3 nucleotides read TGTGCCAGCAGTCCGGGGGGCCAAACAGATACGCAGTATTTT.